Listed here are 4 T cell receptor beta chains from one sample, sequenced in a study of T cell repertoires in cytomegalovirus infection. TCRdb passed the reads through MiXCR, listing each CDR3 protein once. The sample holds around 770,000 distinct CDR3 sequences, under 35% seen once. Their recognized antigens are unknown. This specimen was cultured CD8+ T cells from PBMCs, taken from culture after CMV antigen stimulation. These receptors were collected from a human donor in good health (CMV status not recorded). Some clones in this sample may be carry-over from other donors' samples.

This CDR3 reads CASGLLTGLGSTDTQYF. The CDR3 DNA is TGTGCTAGTGGTTTGCTAACGGGGTTAGGAAGCACAGATACGCAGTATTTT. V and J are TRBV12-5 and TRBJ2-3; a possible D gene is TRBD2 (5 bases). The germline V and J ends were trimmed by 2 bases and 0 bases, with 15 bases remaining between them. Germline-derived CDR1 and CDR2 are LGHNT and FRNRAP. The CDR3 consists of 17 residues.

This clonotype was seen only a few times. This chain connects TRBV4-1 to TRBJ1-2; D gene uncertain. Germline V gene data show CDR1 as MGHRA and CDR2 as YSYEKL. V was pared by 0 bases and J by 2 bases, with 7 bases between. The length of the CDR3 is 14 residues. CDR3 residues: CASSQEGINYGYTF. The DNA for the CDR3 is TGCGCCAGCAGCCAAGAAGGGATCAACTATGGCTACACCTTC.

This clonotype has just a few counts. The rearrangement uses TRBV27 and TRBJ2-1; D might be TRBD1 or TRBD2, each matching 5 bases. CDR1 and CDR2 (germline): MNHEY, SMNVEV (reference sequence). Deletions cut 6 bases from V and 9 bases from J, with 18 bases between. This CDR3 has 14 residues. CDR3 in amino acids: CASSSFGIGGEQFF. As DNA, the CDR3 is TGTGCCAGCAGCTCTTTTGGGATTGGGGGTGAGCAGTTCTTC.

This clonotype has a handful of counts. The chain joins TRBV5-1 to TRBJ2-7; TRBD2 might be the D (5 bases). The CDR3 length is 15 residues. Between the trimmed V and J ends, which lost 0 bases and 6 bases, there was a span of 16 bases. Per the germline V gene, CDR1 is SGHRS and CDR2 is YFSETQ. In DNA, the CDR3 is TGCGCCAGCAGCTTGGCCGTGTCCGGGGTTTCCGAGCAGTACTTC. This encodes CASSLAVSGVSEQYF.